This T cell receptor (beta chain) was found in a study of shared clonotypes between healthy human individuals. Study-level background: Per-donor plates numbered three CD4 naive, three CD4 memory, two CD8 naive and one CD8 memory.

The naive CD8 population came from CD45RO-negative cells selected for CCR7, without terminally differentiated effector memory CD45RA+ cells. A remark on this clone: Its antigen is currently unknown.

This table comes from immunoSEQ multiplex PCR, and its TCRdb copy is limited to in-frame clones, with some not included. The table includes about 2.1 million clones, roughly 95% detected once. The study, taken as a whole, reports: Among a few donors, approximately 4.6% of naive CD4 clonotypes were found in common.

The receptor was derived from a man aged 18 to 35 in good health. Some clones in this sample may be carry-over from other donors' samples. Sequencing was performed on naive CD8+ T cells from PBMCs.

The CDR3 region is CASRWGETQYF. The CDR3 nucleotides are TGTGCCAGCAGGTGGGGCGAGACCCAGTACTTC. The chain has TRBV6-1 and TRBJ2-5, with D possibly matching TRBD1 (5 bases). V lost 6 bases and J lost 5, with 7 bases in between. The CDR3 has 11 amino acids. From germline, CDR1 is MNHNS and CDR2 SASEGT.